The 2 T cell receptor beta chains below come from one sample, sequenced in a study of blood T cell repertoires in COVID-19. Profiled with immunoSEQ multiplex PCR; TCRdb holds only in-frame clones, not every one. The sample has 100,000 or so clones, around 86% seen once. What was sequenced was PBMCs or T cells enriched from blood (not recorded which). The receptors were sampled from a woman aged 50 to 60 who had recovered from COVID-19.

This clone was detected once. The chain's CDR3 is CASSLAGSTEAFF. CDR3 DNA: TGTGCCAGCAGCTTGGCGGGGAGCACTGAAGCTTTCTTT. The V call is TRBV5-5, the J call TRBJ1-1; D remains unclear. Germline CDR1 SGHKS, CDR2 YYEKEE (reference sequence). This CDR3 region has 13 residues. Trimming cost V 0 bases and J 4 bases, with 7 bases left between them.

V gene TRBV6-5 combines with J gene TRBJ2-7, with a tentative D call TRBD1 (6 bases). Trimming took 6 bases from V and 9 from J, leaving 24 bases between them. Germline V gene sequence: CDR1 MNHEY, CDR2 SVGAGI. The CDR3 consists of 15 residues. The CDR3 here is CASSPGVTGPGRQYF. CDR3 DNA sequence: TGTGCCAGCAGCCCAGGGGTGACGGGGCCGGGGAGGCAGTACTTC.